Below are 11 T cell receptor beta chains sequenced from a single sample in a study of cytomegalovirus exposure and HLA in healthy donors. Primers for the PCR totalled 60 Vbeta and 13 Jbeta. Assay used: immunoSEQ multiplex PCR; TCRdb lists only in-frame clones, some missing. The table shows some 66,000 clones, with roughly 78% occurring only once. The sequenced sample was PBMCs. The receptors come from a man aged 40-49 years in good health and CMV-seronegative.

V is TRBV10-1 and J is TRBJ2-1; possible D gene TRBD2, 6 bases. From germline, CDR1 is WNHNN and CDR2 SYGVQD (reference sequence). The length of the CDR3 is 14 residues. Trimming took off 9 bases at V and 0 bases at J, with 12 bases between the two ends. CDR3 DNA: TGCGCCAGTTCGGCCGGGAGCTCCTACAATGAGCAGTTCTTC. This codes for CASSAGSSYNEQFF.

This rearrangement joins TRBV28 to TRBJ2-3; D gene unclear. Germline lookup yields CDR1 MDHEN and CDR2 SYDVKM. V dropped 5 bases and J dropped 2 bases, with 23 bases sitting between them. The CDR3 covers 18 residues. DNA for the CDR3: TGTGCCAGCAGTCGGCTGTTATCGGGTGTTGGATTCACAGATACGCAGTATTTT. It specifies CASSRLLSGVGFTDTQYF.

The chain combines TRBV5-4 with TRBJ2-2; D is ambiguous. V lost 0 bases to trimming and J lost 1 base, with 4 bases between them. The CDR3 length is 14 residues. Per germline, CDR1 SGHNT and CDR2 YYREEE (reference sequence). CDR3 sequence: CASSLGGNTGELFF. CDR3 sequence (DNA): TGTGCCAGCAGCTTGGGCGGGAACACCGGGGAGCTGTTTTTT. Drawing the rest from reference TRBV5-4 and TRBJ2-2, the complete variable domain is ETGVTQSPTHLIKTRGQQVTLRCSSQSGHNTVSWYQQALGQGPQFIFQYYREEENGRGNFPPRFSGLQFPNYSSELNVNALELDDSALYLCASSLGGNTGELFFGEGSRLTVL.

The chain carries TRBV25-1 and TRBJ2-7; 10 bases are shared with TRBD1. The CDR3 runs 13 residues. With V trimmed by 6 bases and J by 3 bases, 2 bases remained unmatched. CDR1 is MGHDK, CDR2 SYGVNS, per germline. Written as DNA, the CDR3 is TGTGCCAGCAGAGGGACAGGGGTCTACGAGCAGTACTTC. Protein: CASRGTGVYEQYF.

The chain recombines TRBV11-2 with TRBJ2-1; D might be TRBD2 (6 bases). CDR1 is SGHAT and CDR2 is FQNNGV in the germline V gene. V lost 6 bases and J lost 4, with 13 bases in between. CDR3 length: 14 amino acids. Written as DNA, the CDR3 is TGTGCCAGCAGAACGCTAGGGAGGTACAATGAGCAGTTCTTC. The encoded protein is CASRTLGRYNEQFF.

CDR3 bases: TGCGCCACCCACAGGGGTGGCTCTGGGGCCAACGTCCTGACTTTC. Translation gives CATHRGGSGANVLTF. This chain joins TRBV4-1 and TRBJ2-6, with 7 bases fitting TRBD1. Germline V CDR1 and CDR2: MGHRA, YSYEKL. The CDR3 contains 15 residues. The ends lost 10 bases at V and 0 bases at J; junction bases unmatched: 6.

This clone was counted between two and nine times. V and J are TRBV10-3 and TRBJ2-2; 16 nucleotides line up with TRBD2. V trimming: 10 bases; J trimming: 5 bases; junction bases outside the gene matches: 7. CDR3 size: 16 residues. Germline V gene data show CDR1 as ENHRY and CDR2 as SYGVKD. CDR3 DNA sequence: TGTGCCACGAAAGGGACTAGCGGGAGGGGGACCGGGGAGCTGTTTTTT. It translates to CATKGTSGRGTGELFF.

V gene TRBV6-6 combines with J gene TRBJ1-1; weak D call: TRBD1 (6 bases). V was trimmed by 5 bases and J by 4 bases, leaving 17 bases between them. The CDR3 runs 15 residues. Looked up from germline, CDR1 is MNHNY and CDR2 is SVGAGI (reference sequence). CDR3 in amino acids: CASSPARGRGTEAFF. The CDR3 DNA reads TGTGCCAGCAGTCCCGCCAGGGGAAGGGGCACTGAAGCTTTCTTT.

The chain recombines TRBV4-1 with TRBJ2-2, with TRBD2 as a possible D gene (6 bases). In germline, CDR1 is MGHRA, CDR2 YSYEKL. V was pared by 1 base and J by 0 bases, with 9 bases between. The CDR3 consists of 16 residues. This CDR3 is CASSQGSGANTGELFF. The DNA of the CDR3 is TGCGCCAGCAGCCAAGGTAGCGGCGCGAACACCGGGGAGCTGTTTTTT.

The rearrangement links TRBV27 to TRBJ2-1, with 8 bases identical to TRBD2. Germline CDR1 reads MNHEY; CDR2 reads SMNVEV (reference sequence). The CDR3 loop spans 15 amino acids. Germline trimming cut 3 bases from V and 2 bases from J; bases unmatched to any gene: 3. Here the CDR3 reads CASSLGREAYNEQFF. CDR3 sequence (DNA): TGTGCCAGCAGTTTGGGGCGGGAGGCCTACAATGAGCAGTTCTTC.

This clone was counted once. CDR3 loop: CASSAGEFLGTEAFF. As DNA, the CDR3 is TGTGCCAGCAGCGCGGGGGAATTCTTGGGCACTGAAGCTTTCTTT. The chain employs TRBV7-2 and TRBJ1-1; maybe TRBD1 (5 bases). The germline gives CDR1 SGHTA, CDR2 FQGNSA. CDR3 size: 15 residues. V was pared by 5 bases and J by 4 bases, with 17 bases between.